These 12 T cell receptor beta chains were all obtained from the same sample, sequenced in a study of blood T cell repertoires in COVID-19. TCRdb's copy holds only in-frame clones and misses some; the assay was immunoSEQ multiplex PCR. The sample consists of about 400,000 clones, roughly 87% of them appearing once. The sequenced sample consisted of PBMCs or T cells enriched from blood (not recorded which). The receptors here all came from a woman in her twenties or thirties who had recovered from COVID-19.

The chain couples TRBV5-4 to TRBJ2-7; D is uncertain. Germline V gene data show CDR1 as SGHNT and CDR2 as YYREEE (reference sequence). The CDR3 runs to 12 residues. V gave up 0 bases and J gave up 3 bases, with 4 bases separating them. CDR3 residues: CASSLGDYEQYF. The CDR3 coding sequence is TGTGCCAGCAGCTTGGGAGACTACGAGCAGTACTTC. The full variable domain, in which reference TRBV5-4 and TRBJ2-7 provide the parts outside the CDR3, is ETGVTQSPTHLIKTRGQQVTLRCSSQSGHNTVSWYQQALGQGPQFIFQYYREEENGRGNFPPRFSGLQFPNYSSELNVNALELDDSALYLCASSLGDYEQYFGPGTRLTVT.

This chain joins TRBV11-2 and TRBJ1-6, with D tentatively TRBD1 (6 bases). The ends were cut back, 3 bases at V and 5 bases at J, with 8 bases in the middle. Germline values: CDR1 SGHAT, CDR2 FQNNGV. This CDR3 region has 14 residues. The CDR3 loop is CASSLGGHNSPLHF. The CDR3 nucleotides are TGTGCCAGCAGCTTGGGGGGGCATAATTCACCCCTCCACTTT.

The chain is built from TRBV6-1 and TRBJ2-3, with D unresolved. Germline assignment: CDR1 MNHNS and CDR2 SASEGT. The CDR3 totals 14 residues. V gave up 2 bases and J gave up 3 bases, with 9 bases separating them. The DNA for the CDR3 is TGTGCCAGCAGTGAAATTGTCCCTACAGATACGCAGTATTTT. As protein: CASSEIVPTDTQYF.

The chain has TRBV27 and TRBJ2-7; perhaps TRBD2 as D (6 bases). Germline loops: CDR1 MNHEY, CDR2 SMNVEV (reference sequence). With 6 bases removed from V and 7 bases from J, the gap between germline ends came to 19 bases. The CDR3 has 14 residues. The chain's CDR3 is CASSINSGVGEQYF. The CDR3 nucleotides are TGTGCCAGCAGCATTAACTCGGGGGTGGGGGAGCAGTACTTC.

This clone has just one count. The CDR3 region is CASSPPGQGRTEAFF. The CDR3 coding sequence is TGTGCCAGCAGCCCGCCGGGACAGGGTCGTACTGAAGCTTTCTTT. The rearrangement joins TRBV28 to TRBJ1-1, with 9 bases fitting TRBD1. V lost 6 bases, J lost 5 bases, and 10 bases stayed unmatched. The germline CDR1 and CDR2 sequences are MDHEN and SYDVKM. The CDR3 is 15 residues long. Complete variable domain (other parts from reference TRBV28 and TRBJ1-1): DVKVTQSSRYLVKRTGEKVFLECVQDMDHENMFWYRQDPGLGLRLIYFSYDVKMKEKGDIPEGYSVSREKKERFSLILESASTNQTSMYLCASSPPGQGRTEAFFGQGTRLTVV.

This chain joins TRBV3-1 (or the pseudogene TRBV3-2) and TRBJ1-3; 7 bases line up with TRBD1. V lost 4 bases to trimming and J lost 5 bases; unmatched junction nucleotides: 8. The length of the CDR3 is 15 residues. The germline gives CDR1 LGHDT, CDR2 YNNKEL (reference sequence). The CDR3 region has the DNA TGTGCCAGCAGCCTACGGGACAGAAGAAGAAACACCATATATTTT. Translating it yields CASSLRDRRRNTIYF.

In DNA, the CDR3 is TGTGCCAGCAGTTTAACAGGGCTTATCTCCTACGAGCAGTACTTC. Protein sequence: CASSLTGLISYEQYF. The genes are TRBV27 and TRBJ2-7; D perhaps matches TRBD1 (6 bases). The CDR3 is 15 amino acids. CDR1 is MNHEY and CDR2 is SMNVEV in the germline V gene (reference sequence). Trimming pared 2 bases from V and 0 bases from J, leaving 11 bases between.

The V and J genes are TRBV18 and TRBJ2-6; 9 bases match TRBD1. Germline V gives CDR1 KGHSH, CDR2 LQKENI. CDR3 length: 17 residues. Losses at the gene ends were 6 bases for V and 0 bases for J; bases not matched to a gene: 6. CDR3 region: CASSGQGSGSGANVLTF. CDR3 coding DNA: TGTGCCAGCTCCGGACAGGGGAGCGGCTCTGGGGCCAACGTCCTGACTTTC.

CDR3 coding DNA: TGTGCCAGCAGTTACGCCTGGGGGCGGGAGACCCAGTACTTC. Residues: CASSYAWGRETQYF. The chain carries TRBV6-5 and TRBJ2-5; TRBD1 might be the D (6 bases). Trimming cost V 2 bases and J 5 bases, with 12 bases left between them. From germline, CDR1 is MNHEY and CDR2 SVGAGI. This CDR3 has 14 residues.

V usage is TRBV4-1 and J usage is TRBJ2-7; D is unclear. The CDR3 totals 18 residues. With 2 bases removed from V and 2 bases from J, the gap between germline ends came to 22 bases. CDR1 and CDR2 (germline): MGHRA, YSYEKL. The chain's CDR3 is CASSQLTLYQTTPYEQYF. The CDR3 region has the DNA TGCGCCAGCAGCCAACTAACCCTCTACCAAACTACTCCCTACGAGCAGTACTTC.

The rearrangement links TRBV28 to TRBJ2-5; no definite D call. CDR1 is MDHEN, CDR2 SYDVKM, per germline. The CDR3 totals 15 residues. Trimming removed 4 bases at V and 1 base at J, with 13 bases between. The CDR3 reads CASSSREPVQETQYF. DNA of the CDR3: TGTGCCAGCAGTTCCCGCGAACCTGTCCAAGAGACCCAGTACTTC.

The V and J genes are TRBV27 and TRBJ1-2; the match to TRBD1 covers 7 bases. The CDR3 contains 14 residues. Germline V gene sequence: CDR1 MNHEY, CDR2 SMNVEV (reference sequence). Germline trimming cut 4 bases from V and 2 bases from J; bases unmatched to any gene: 4. The CDR3 sequence is CASSSPGQNYGYTF. In nucleotides, the CDR3 is TGTGCCAGCAGTTCGCCGGGACAGAACTATGGCTACACCTTC.